A selection of T cell receptor beta chains follows, all from one sample in a study of T-cell memory formation after mild COVID-19. TCRdb redid the calling of the 5' RACE reads with MiXCR, one entry per CDR3 protein. The sample carries 350,000 to 450,000 distinct CDR3 sequences, over 25% recorded once. Material: PBMCs or a T cell subset sorted from them (not recorded which). The origin of the receptors is an adult woman who had mild COVID-19 (a few samples of this study predate the infection). Cell type and time point are not known. Both conserved end residues are trimmed from each CDR3.

V	length	CDR3
TRBV6-1	15	ASSETITSGGANEQF
TRBV20-1	10	SARDSTYEQY
TRBV24-1	13	ATSDPEGAADTQY
TRBV5-1	14	ASSLMAGYMNTEAF
TRBV6-5	13	ASSYRADRVYEQY
TRBV2	13	ASSLDQSLGNEQF
TRBV12-3/TRBV12-4	11	ASSFEGGTEAF
TRBV5-1	14	ASSQRAPQGGETQY
TRBV11-2	15	ASSLDLFGLVTDTQY
TRBV21-1	15	ASSKEAGGTKTYEQY
TRBV6-2/TRBV6-3	12	ASSYLFIGDTQY
TRBV29-1	11	SARTGGIYEQY
TRBV7-8	17	ASSRNGVAGGPRLLEQF
TRBV18	15	ASSPRDRPGRDYGYT
TRBV19	11	ATRRPFYNEQF
TRBV2	12	ASSAGPPNTEAF
TRBV15	13	ATSLTSGGAGELF
TRBV10-3	11	AMGPPLSYEQY
TRBV12-3/TRBV12-4	12	ASSDSQITDTQY
TRBV6-1	11	ASSEGWYYGYT
TRBV4-3	15	ASSQGAGTTVTYEQY
TRBV7-9	12	ASSLVAGAREQY
TRBV20-1	13	SASLQGSHTDTQY